This TCR beta chain derives from a study of T-cell reconstitution after alpha-beta-depleted transplantation in children. General study results and limits: From surviving recipient T cells and thymic progenitors came the high day-60 TCRbeta diversity observed in some patients.

For TCRbeta, the library was prepared with unique molecular identifiers. TCRdb analysed the PCR reads with MiXCR anew, one entry per CDR3 protein. The sample shows about 110,000 distinct CDR3 sequences, about 6% of them seen only once. As to this clonotype: Its antigen is currently unknown.

The CDR3 has 19 residues. V trimming: 1 base; J trimming: 2 bases; junction bases outside the gene matches: 13. This receptor was identified in a male patient between 2 and 15 years old who had a stem cell transplant for acute lymphoblastic leukemia, so the T cells may come from the graft donor. The chain uses TRBV12-3 or TRBV12-4 and TRBJ2-2, with TRBD1 identical over 7 bases. Sequences were derived from PBMCs, mostly from graft donor cells, sampled 360 days after TCRalphabeta/CD19-depleted stem cell transplant. CDR3 loop: CASSLEVGARDSNTGELFF. The CDR3, as DNA: TGTGCCAGCAGTTTAGAGGTGGGCGCCCGGGACAGTAACACCGGGGAGCTGTTTTTT.